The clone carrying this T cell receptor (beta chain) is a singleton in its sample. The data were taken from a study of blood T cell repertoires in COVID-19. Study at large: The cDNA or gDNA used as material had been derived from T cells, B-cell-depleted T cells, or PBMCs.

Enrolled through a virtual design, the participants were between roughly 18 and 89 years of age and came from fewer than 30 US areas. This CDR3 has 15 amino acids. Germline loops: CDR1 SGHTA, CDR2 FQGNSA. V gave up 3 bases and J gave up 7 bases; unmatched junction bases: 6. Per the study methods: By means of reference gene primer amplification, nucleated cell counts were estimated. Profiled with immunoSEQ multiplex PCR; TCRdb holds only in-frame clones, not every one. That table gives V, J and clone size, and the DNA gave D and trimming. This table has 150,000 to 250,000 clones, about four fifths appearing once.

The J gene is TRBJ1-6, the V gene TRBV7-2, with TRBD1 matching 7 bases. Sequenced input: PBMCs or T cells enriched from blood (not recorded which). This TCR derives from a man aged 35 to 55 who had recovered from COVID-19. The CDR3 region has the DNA TGTGCCAGCAGCTTGCGACAGGGAACCAATTCACCCCTCCACTTT. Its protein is CASSLRQGTNSPLHF.